This T cell receptor (beta chain) was sequenced for a study of T cell responses to AZD1222 COVID-19 vaccine. Regarding the study as a whole: Most donors were white British, females outnumbered males, and clonal diversity was possibly underestimated.

Generated by immunoSEQ multiplex PCR, the TCRdb table keeps only in-frame clones and is missing some. The table shows 180,000 or so clones, with about 91% occurring only once. Germline lookup yields CDR1 MNHEY and CDR2 SMNVEV (reference sequence). The CDR3 consists of 13 residues. J was trimmed by 1 base and V by 6 bases; bases with no gene match: 0. Worth noting for this clone: What it recognizes is unknown.

The sequencing used peripheral blood, collected 28 days after the second AZD1222 dose. The rearrangement uses TRBV27 and TRBJ2-1, with 7 bases that match TRBD2. This clonotype originated in an adult who received the AZD1222 COVID-19 vaccine. The CDR3 spells CASSGRSYNEQFF. CDR3 coding DNA: TGTGCCAGCAGCGGGAGGTCCTACAATGAGCAGTTCTTC.